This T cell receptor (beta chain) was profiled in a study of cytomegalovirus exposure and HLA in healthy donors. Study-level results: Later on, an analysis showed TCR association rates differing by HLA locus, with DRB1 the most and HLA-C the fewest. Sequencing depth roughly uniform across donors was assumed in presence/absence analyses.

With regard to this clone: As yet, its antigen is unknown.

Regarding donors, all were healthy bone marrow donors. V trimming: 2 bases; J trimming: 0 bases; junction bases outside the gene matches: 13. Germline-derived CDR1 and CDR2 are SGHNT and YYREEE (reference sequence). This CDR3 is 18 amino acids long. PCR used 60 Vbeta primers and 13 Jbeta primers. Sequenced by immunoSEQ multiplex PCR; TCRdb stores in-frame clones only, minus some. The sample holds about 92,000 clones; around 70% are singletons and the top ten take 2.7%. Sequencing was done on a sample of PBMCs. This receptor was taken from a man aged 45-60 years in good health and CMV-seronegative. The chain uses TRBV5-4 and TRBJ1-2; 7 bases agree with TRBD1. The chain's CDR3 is CASSFGENRGLANYGYTF. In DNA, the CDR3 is TGTGCCAGCAGCTTCGGGGAGAACAGGGGCCTAGCTAACTATGGCTACACCTTC.